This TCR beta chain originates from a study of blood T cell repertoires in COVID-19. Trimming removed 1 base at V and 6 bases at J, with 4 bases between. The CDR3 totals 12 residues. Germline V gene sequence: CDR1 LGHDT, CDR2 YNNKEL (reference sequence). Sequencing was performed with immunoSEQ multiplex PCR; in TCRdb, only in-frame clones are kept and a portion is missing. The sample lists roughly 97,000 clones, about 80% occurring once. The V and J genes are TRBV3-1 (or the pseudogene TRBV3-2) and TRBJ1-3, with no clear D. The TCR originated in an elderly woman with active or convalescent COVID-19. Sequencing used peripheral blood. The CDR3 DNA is TGTGCCAGCAGCCAAGCTTTAAACACCATATATTTT. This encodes CASSQALNTIYF.